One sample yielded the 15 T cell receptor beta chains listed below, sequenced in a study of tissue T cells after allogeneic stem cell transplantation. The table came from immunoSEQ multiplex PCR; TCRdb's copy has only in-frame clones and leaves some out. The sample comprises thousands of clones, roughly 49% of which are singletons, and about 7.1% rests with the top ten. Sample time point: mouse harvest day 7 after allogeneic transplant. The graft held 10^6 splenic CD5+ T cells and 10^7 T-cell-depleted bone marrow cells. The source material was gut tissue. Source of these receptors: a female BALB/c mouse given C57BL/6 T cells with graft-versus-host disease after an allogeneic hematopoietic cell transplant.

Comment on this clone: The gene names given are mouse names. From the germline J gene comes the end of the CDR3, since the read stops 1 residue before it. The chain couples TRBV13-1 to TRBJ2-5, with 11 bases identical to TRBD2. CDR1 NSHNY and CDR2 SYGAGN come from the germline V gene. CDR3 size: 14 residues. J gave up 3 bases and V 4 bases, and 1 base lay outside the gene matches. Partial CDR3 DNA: TGTGCCAGCAGTAGGACTGGGGGGCAAGACACCCAGTAC. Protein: CASSRTGGQDTQY. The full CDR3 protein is CASSRTGGQDTQYF.

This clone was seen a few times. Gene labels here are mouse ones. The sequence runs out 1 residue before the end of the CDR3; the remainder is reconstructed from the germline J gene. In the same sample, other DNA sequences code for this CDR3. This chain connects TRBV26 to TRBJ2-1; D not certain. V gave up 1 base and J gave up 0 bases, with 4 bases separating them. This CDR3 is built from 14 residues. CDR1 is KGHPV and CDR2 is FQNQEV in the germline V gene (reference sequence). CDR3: CASSLWGNYAEQFF. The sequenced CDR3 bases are TGTGCCAGCAGTCTGTGGGGTAACTATGCTGAGCAGTTC. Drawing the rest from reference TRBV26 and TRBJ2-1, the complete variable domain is NSKVIQTPRYLVKGQGQKAKMRCIPEKGHPVVFWYQQNKNNEFKFLINFQNQEVLQQIDMTEKRFSAECPSNSPCSLEIQSSEAGDSALYLCASSLWGNYAEQFFGPGTRLTVL.

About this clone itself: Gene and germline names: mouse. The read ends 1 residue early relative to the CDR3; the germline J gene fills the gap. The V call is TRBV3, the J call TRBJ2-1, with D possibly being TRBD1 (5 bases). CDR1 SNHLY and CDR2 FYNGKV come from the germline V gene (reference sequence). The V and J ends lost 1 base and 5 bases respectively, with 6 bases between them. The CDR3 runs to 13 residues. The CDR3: CASSLGTNAEQFF. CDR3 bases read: TGTGCCAGCAGCTTAGGGACAAATGCTGAGCAGTTC.

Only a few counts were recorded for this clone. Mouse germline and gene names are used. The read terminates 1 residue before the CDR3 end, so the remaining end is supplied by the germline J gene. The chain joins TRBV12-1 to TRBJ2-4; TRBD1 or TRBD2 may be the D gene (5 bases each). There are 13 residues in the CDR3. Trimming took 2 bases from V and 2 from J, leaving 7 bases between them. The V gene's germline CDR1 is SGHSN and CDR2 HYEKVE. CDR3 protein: CASSQGLQNTLYF. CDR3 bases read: TGTGCCAGCTCTCAGGGGCTTCAAAACACCTTGTAC.

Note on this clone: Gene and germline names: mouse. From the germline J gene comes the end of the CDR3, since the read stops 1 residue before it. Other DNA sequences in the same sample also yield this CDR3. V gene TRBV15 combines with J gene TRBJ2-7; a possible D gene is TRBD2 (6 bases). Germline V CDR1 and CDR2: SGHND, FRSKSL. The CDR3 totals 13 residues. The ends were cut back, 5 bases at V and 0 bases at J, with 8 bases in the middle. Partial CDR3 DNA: TGTGCCAGCAGTCCTGGGGTCTCCTATGAACAGTAC. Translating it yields CASSPGVSYEQY. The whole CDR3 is CASSPGVSYEQYF.

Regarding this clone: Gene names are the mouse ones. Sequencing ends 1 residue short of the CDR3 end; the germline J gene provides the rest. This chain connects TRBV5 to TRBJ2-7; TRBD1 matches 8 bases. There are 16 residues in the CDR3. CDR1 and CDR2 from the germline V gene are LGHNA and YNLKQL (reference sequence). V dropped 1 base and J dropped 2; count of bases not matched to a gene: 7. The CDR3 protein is CASSQARARGPYEQYF. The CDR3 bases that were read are TGTGCCAGCAGCCAAGCAAGGGCCAGGGGGCCCTATGAACAGTAC.

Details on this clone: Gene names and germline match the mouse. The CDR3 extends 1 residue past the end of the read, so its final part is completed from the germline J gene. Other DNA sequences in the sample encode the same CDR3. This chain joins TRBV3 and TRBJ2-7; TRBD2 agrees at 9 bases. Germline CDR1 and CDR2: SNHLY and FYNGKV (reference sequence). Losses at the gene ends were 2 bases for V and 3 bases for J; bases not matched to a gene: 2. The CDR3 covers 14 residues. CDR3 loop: CASSLYWGVYEQYF. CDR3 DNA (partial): TGTGCCAGCAGCTTATACTGGGGGGTCTATGAACAGTAC.

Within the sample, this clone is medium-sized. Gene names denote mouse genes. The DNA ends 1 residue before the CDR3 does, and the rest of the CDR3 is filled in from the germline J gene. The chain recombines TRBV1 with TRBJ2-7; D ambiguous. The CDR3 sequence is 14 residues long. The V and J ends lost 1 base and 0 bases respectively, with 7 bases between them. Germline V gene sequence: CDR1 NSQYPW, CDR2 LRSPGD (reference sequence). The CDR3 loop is CTCSAGAVSYEQYF. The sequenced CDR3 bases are TGCACCTGCAGTGCAGGGGCGGTCTCCTATGAACAGTAC.

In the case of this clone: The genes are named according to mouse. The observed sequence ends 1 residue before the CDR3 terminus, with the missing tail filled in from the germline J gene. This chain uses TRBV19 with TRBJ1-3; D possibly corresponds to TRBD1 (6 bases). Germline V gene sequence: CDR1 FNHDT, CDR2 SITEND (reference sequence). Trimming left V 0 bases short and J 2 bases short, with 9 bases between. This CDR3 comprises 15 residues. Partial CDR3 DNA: TGTGCCAGCAGTATAGATGGGACAACTGGAAATACGCTCTAT. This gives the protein CASSIDGTTGNTLY. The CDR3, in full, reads CASSIDGTTGNTLYF.

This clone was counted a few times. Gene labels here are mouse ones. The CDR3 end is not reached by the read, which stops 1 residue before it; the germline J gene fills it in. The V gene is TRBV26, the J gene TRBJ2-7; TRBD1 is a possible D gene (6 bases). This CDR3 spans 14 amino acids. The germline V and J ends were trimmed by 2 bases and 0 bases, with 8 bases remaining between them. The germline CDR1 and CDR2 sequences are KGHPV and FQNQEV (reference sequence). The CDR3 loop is CASSLGQSSYEQYF. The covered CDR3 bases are TGTGCCAGCAGTCTGGGACAGAGCTCCTATGAACAGTAC.

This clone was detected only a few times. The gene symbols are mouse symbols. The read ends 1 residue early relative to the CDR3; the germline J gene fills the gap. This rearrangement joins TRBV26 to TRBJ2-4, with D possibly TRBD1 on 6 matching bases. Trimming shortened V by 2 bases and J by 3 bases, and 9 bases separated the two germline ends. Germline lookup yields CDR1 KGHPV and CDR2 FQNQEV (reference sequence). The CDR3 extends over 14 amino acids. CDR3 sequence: CASSLAGQQNTLYF. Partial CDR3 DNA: TGTGCCAGCAGTCTGGCGGGACAACAAAACACCTTGTAC.

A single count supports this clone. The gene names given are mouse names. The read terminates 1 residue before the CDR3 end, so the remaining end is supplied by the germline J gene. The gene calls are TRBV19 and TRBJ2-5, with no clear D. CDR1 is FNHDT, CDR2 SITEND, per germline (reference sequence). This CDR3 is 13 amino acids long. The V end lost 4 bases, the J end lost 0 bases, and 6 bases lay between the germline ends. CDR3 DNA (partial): TGTGCCAGCAGTCGGGTTAACCAAGACACCCAGTAC. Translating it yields CASSRVNQDTQY. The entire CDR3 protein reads CASSRVNQDTQYF.

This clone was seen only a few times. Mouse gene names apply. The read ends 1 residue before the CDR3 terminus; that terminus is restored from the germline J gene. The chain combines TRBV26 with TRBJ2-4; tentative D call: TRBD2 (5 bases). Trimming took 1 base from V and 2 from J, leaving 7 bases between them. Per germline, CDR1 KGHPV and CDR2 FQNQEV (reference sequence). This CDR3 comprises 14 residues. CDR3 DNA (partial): TGTGCCAGCAGTCTGTTAGGACTTCAAAACACCTTGTAC. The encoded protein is CASSLLGLQNTLY. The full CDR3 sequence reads CASSLLGLQNTLYF.

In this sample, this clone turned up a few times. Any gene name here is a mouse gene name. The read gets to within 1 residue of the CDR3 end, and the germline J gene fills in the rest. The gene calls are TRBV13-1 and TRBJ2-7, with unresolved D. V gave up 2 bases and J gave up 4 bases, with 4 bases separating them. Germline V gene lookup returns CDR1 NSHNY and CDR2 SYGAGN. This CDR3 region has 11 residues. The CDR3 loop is CASSEPYEQYF. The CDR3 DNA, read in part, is TGTGCCAGCAGTGAACCATATGAACAGTAC.

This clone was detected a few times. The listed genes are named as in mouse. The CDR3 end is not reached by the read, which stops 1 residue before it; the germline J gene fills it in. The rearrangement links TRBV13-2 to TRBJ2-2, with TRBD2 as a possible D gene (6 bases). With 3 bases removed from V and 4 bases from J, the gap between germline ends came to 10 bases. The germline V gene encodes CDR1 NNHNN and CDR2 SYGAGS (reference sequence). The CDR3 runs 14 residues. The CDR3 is CASGGGLFTGQLYF. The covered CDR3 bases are TGTGCCAGCGGTGGGGGACTTTTCACCGGGCAGCTCTAC.